What follows describes a single T cell receptor beta chain. The data originate from a study of blood T cell repertoires in COVID-19. Study information: T cells, B-cell-depleted T cells, or PBMCs provided the cDNA or gDNA that served as material.

Only in-frame clones appear in the TCRdb table, and some are missing; sequencing was by immunoSEQ multiplex PCR. The sample records about 40,000 clones, approximately 81% being singletons. The CDR3 covers 14 residues. The germline V gene encodes CDR1 KGHSH and CDR2 LQKENI. V lost 2 bases to trimming and J lost 8 bases; unmatched junction nucleotides: 8. The genes are TRBV18 and TRBJ1-2; 7 nucleotides line up with TRBD1. Specimen: peripheral blood. The origin of this receptor is a human donor in a cohort sampled during active COVID-19. The CDR3 DNA is TGTGCCAGCTCACCATCGGGACAGAATCCCGGCTACACCTTC. Amino acid sequence: CASSPSGQNPGYTF.